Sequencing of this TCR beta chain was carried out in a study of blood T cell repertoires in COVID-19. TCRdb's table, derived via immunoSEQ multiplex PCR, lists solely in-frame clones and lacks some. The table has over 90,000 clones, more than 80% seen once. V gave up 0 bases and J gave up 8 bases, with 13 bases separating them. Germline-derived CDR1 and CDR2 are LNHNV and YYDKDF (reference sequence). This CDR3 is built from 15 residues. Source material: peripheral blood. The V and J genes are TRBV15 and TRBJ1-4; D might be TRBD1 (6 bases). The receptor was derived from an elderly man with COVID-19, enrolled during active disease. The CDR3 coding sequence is TGTGCCACCAGCAGAGATCTTGGGGGCGGCGAAAAACTGTTTTTT. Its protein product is CATSRDLGGGEKLFF.